These T cell receptor beta chains were read from a single sample in a study of blood T cell repertoires in COVID-19. Only in-frame clones appear in the TCRdb table, and some are missing; sequencing was by immunoSEQ multiplex PCR. The sample consists of roughly 150,000 clones, around 90% of them appearing once. Sequencing was performed on peripheral blood. The receptors were sampled from a human donor in a cohort sampled during active COVID-19. The CDR3 runs from the conserved cysteine through the conserved F or W. The D gene is left open where the match is weak. Clone sizes are given selectively: once, few, many, or a class where the clone is expanded.

v_call: TRBV3-1/TRBV3-2; clone_size: NA; j_call: TRBJ1-3; d_call: NA; cdr3_aa: CASSQYGNTIYF; cdr3_nt: TGTGCCAGCAGCCAATATGGAAACACCATATATTTT
v_call: TRBV20-1; clone_size: NA; j_call: TRBJ2-5; d_call: NA; cdr3_aa: CSVWGLETQYF; cdr3_nt: TGCAGTGTTTGGGGGCTTGAGACCCAGTACTTC
v_call: TRBV18; clone_size: NA; j_call: TRBJ2-5; d_call: TRBD2; cdr3_aa: CASSPSLEGRLAGVGETQYF; cdr3_nt: TGTGCCAGCTCACCATCACTCGAGGGCCGACTAGCGGGAGTAGGTGAGACCCAGTACTTC
v_call: TRBV19; clone_size: NA; j_call: TRBJ2-1; d_call: TRBD2; cdr3_aa: CASSIHREEQFF; cdr3_nt: TGTGCCAGTAGTATCCACCGGGAGGAACAGTTCTTC
v_call: TRBV12-3/TRBV12-4; clone_size: few; j_call: TRBJ2-7; d_call: NA; cdr3_aa: CASGGPYEQYF; cdr3_nt: TGTGCCAGCGGAGGTCCCTACGAGCAGTACTTC
v_call: TRBV2; clone_size: NA; j_call: TRBJ1-5; d_call: TRBD1; cdr3_aa: CASNRDRGGEPQHF; cdr3_nt: TGTGCCAGCAACCGGGACAGGGGCGGCGAGCCCCAGCATTTT
v_call: TRBV27; clone_size: NA; j_call: TRBJ2-5; d_call: TRBD1; cdr3_aa: CASSSLGQGQETQYF; cdr3_nt: TGTGCCAGCAGTTCATTGGGACAGGGCCAAGAGACCCAGTACTTC
v_call: TRBV9; clone_size: NA; j_call: TRBJ2-3; d_call: TRBD2; cdr3_aa: CASSVSGRGGPDTQYF; cdr3_nt: TGTGCCAGCAGCGTAAGTGGGCGGGGGGGCCCAGATACGCAGTATTTT
v_call: TRBV5-8; clone_size: NA; j_call: TRBJ2-1; d_call: TRBD2; cdr3_aa: CASSLRSSGGVNEQFF; cdr3_nt: TGTGCCAGCAGCTTGAGGTCTAGCGGGGGGGTGAACGAGCAGTTCTTC
v_call: TRBV28; clone_size: NA; j_call: TRBJ2-6; d_call: TRBD1; cdr3_aa: CASSSAGTGLSGANVLTF; cdr3_nt: TGTGCCAGCAGTTCTGCCGGGACAGGCCTCTCTGGGGCCAACGTCCTGACTTTC
v_call: TRBV19; clone_size: NA; j_call: TRBJ1-1; d_call: NA; cdr3_aa: CASSMVHQNTEAFF; cdr3_nt: TGTGCCAGTAGTATGGTACATCAGAACACTGAAGCTTTCTTT
v_call: TRBV4-1; clone_size: NA; j_call: TRBJ1-5; d_call: NA; cdr3_aa: CASSQEGGWSNQPQHF; cdr3_nt: TGCGCCAGCAGCCAAGAAGGCGGGTGGAGCAATCAGCCCCAGCATTTT
v_call: TRBV7-2; clone_size: once; j_call: TRBJ2-7; d_call: TRBD1; cdr3_aa: CASSLSQGVSYEQYF; cdr3_nt: TGTGCCAGCAGCTTAAGCCAGGGGGTCTCCTACGAGCAGTACTTC
v_call: TRBV5-1; clone_size: NA; j_call: TRBJ1-5; d_call: NA; cdr3_aa: CASSLGGWGQSNQPQHF; cdr3_nt: TGCGCCAGCAGCTTAGGTGGGTGGGGGCAGAGCAATCAGCCCCAGCATTTT
v_call: TRBV5-1; clone_size: NA; j_call: TRBJ2-1; d_call: NA; cdr3_aa: CASSSQEVEQFF; cdr3_nt: TGCGCCAGCAGCTCCCAAGAGGTTGAGCAGTTCTTC
v_call: TRBV2; clone_size: NA; j_call: TRBJ2-7; d_call: TRBD2; cdr3_aa: CASGRQLAGFTYEQYF; cdr3_nt: TGTGCCAGTGGCAGGCAACTAGCGGGGTTCACCTACGAGCAGTACTTC
v_call: TRBV18; clone_size: NA; j_call: TRBJ2-1; d_call: TRBD2; cdr3_aa: CASSAPTSEQFF; cdr3_nt: TGTGCCAGCTCCGCCCCCACTAGCGAACAGTTCTTC
v_call: TRBV30; clone_size: NA; j_call: TRBJ1-1; d_call: NA; cdr3_aa: CAWSVPGITEAFF; cdr3_nt: TGTGCCTGGAGTGTACCAGGGATCACTGAAGCTTTCTTT
v_call: TRBV5-1; clone_size: NA; j_call: TRBJ2-3; d_call: NA; cdr3_aa: CASSSRVGTDTQYF; cdr3_nt: TGCGCCAGCAGCTCCCGGGTTGGCACAGATACGCAGTATTTT
v_call: TRBV5-6; clone_size: NA; j_call: TRBJ2-7; d_call: NA; cdr3_aa: CASSLISARSSYEQYF; cdr3_nt: TGTGCCAGCAGCTTGATTAGCGCTAGAAGCTCCTACGAGCAGTACTTC
v_call: TRBV5-1; clone_size: NA; j_call: TRBJ2-5; d_call: NA; cdr3_aa: CASSLEYQETQYF; cdr3_nt: TGCGCCAGCAGCTTAGAGTACCAAGAGACCCAGTACTTC
v_call: TRBV24-1; clone_size: NA; j_call: TRBJ1-4; d_call: NA; cdr3_aa: CATSERGRGKLFF; cdr3_nt: TGTGCCACCAGTGAGAGGGGCCGGGGGAAACTGTTTTTT
v_call: TRBV9; clone_size: NA; j_call: TRBJ2-1; d_call: TRBD1; cdr3_aa: CASSVGTGSYNEQFF; cdr3_nt: TGTGCCAGCAGCGTCGGGACAGGGAGTTACAATGAGCAGTTCTTC
v_call: TRBV27; clone_size: NA; j_call: TRBJ2-5; d_call: NA; cdr3_aa: CASSYTYQETQYF; cdr3_nt: TGTGCCAGCAGTTACACGTACCAAGAGACCCAGTACTTC
v_call: TRBV5-6; clone_size: NA; j_call: TRBJ2-4; d_call: TRBD2; cdr3_aa: CASSSLSGDKNIQYF; cdr3_nt: TGTGCCAGCAGCTCCCTAAGCGGGGACAAAAACATTCAGTACTTC
v_call: TRBV28; clone_size: NA; j_call: TRBJ1-2; d_call: TRBD1; cdr3_aa: CASAGGTLGYTF; cdr3_nt: TGTGCCAGCGCAGGGGGTACCCTGGGCTACACCTTC
v_call: TRBV2; clone_size: NA; j_call: TRBJ2-7; d_call: TRBD2; cdr3_aa: CASSARTSGSPEQYF; cdr3_nt: TGTGCCAGCAGTGCCAGGACTAGCGGGAGCCCCGAGCAGTACTTC
v_call: TRBV19; clone_size: NA; j_call: TRBJ2-3; d_call: NA; cdr3_aa: CASSMGGKGTDTQYF; cdr3_nt: TGTGCCAGTAGTATGGGCGGGAAAGGGACAGATACGCAGTATTTT
v_call: TRBV18; clone_size: NA; j_call: TRBJ1-5; d_call: NA; cdr3_aa: CASSSDSTDQPQHF; cdr3_nt: TGTGCCAGCTCATCAGACAGTACGGATCAGCCCCAGCATTTT
v_call: TRBV6-5; clone_size: NA; j_call: TRBJ2-5; d_call: TRBD2; cdr3_aa: CAISLAGGNQETQYF; cdr3_nt: TGTGCCATCAGTTTAGCGGGTGGGAACCAAGAGACCCAGTACTTC
v_call: TRBV28; clone_size: NA; j_call: TRBJ2-7; d_call: TRBD1; cdr3_aa: CASSLNRGRSSEQYF; cdr3_nt: TGTGCCAGCAGTTTAAACAGGGGGCGAAGTAGCGAGCAGTACTTC
v_call: TRBV5-4; clone_size: NA; j_call: TRBJ2-5; d_call: NA; cdr3_aa: CASSGGLQETQYF; cdr3_nt: TGTGCCAGCAGCGGGGGCCTACAAGAGACCCAGTACTTC
v_call: TRBV27; clone_size: NA; j_call: TRBJ1-5; d_call: NA; cdr3_aa: CASRPTDSNQPQHF; cdr3_nt: TGTGCCAGCAGGCCCACTGATAGCAATCAGCCCCAGCATTTT
v_call: TRBV7-3; clone_size: NA; j_call: TRBJ2-7; d_call: NA; cdr3_aa: CASSPGNHISYEQYF; cdr3_nt: TGTGCCAGCAGCCCAGGGAACCATATCTCCTACGAGCAGTACTTC
v_call: TRBV7-6; clone_size: NA; j_call: TRBJ1-4; d_call: NA; cdr3_aa: CASSRVANEKLFF; cdr3_nt: TGTGCCAGCAGCCGGGTGGCTAATGAAAAACTGTTTTTT
v_call: TRBV5-4; clone_size: NA; j_call: TRBJ1-4; d_call: TRBD1; cdr3_aa: CASSSAGTGLGKLFF; cdr3_nt: TGTGCCAGCAGCTCAGCCGGGACAGGTCTTGGAAAACTGTTTTTT
v_call: TRBV9; clone_size: once; j_call: TRBJ1-2; d_call: NA; cdr3_aa: CASSLSRVSGGYGYTF; cdr3_nt: TGTGCCAGCAGCCTATCAAGAGTCTCTGGGGGGTATGGCTACACCTTC
v_call: TRBV7-2; clone_size: NA; j_call: TRBJ1-3; d_call: TRBD1; cdr3_aa: CASSSGQGLSGNTIYF; cdr3_nt: TGTGCCAGCAGCTCGGGACAGGGGCTCTCTGGAAACACCATATATTTT
v_call: TRBV29-1; clone_size: NA; j_call: TRBJ2-7; d_call: NA; cdr3_aa: CSVDLGGLEGNDRYEQYF; cdr3_nt: TGCAGCGTTGATTTGGGTGGATTGGAGGGGAACGATCGCTACGAGCAGTACTTC
v_call: TRBV19; clone_size: NA; j_call: TRBJ1-1; d_call: NA; cdr3_aa: CASTWSNTEAFF; cdr3_nt: TGTGCCAGTACGTGGAGTAACACTGAAGCTTTCTTT
v_call: TRBV30; clone_size: NA; j_call: TRBJ2-5; d_call: TRBD2; cdr3_aa: CAWSGGGAETQYF; cdr3_nt: TGTGCCTGGAGCGGCGGGGGGGCCGAGACCCAGTACTTC
v_call: TRBV19; clone_size: NA; j_call: TRBJ1-5; d_call: NA; cdr3_aa: CASSVGGYSNQPQHF; cdr3_nt: TGTGCCAGTAGTGTCGGGGGTTATAGCAATCAGCCCCAGCATTTT
v_call: TRBV4-1; clone_size: NA; j_call: TRBJ1-2; d_call: NA; cdr3_aa: CASSPIRVNYGYTF; cdr3_nt: TGCGCCAGCAGCCCTATCAGGGTAAACTATGGCTACACCTTC